These 6 T cell receptor beta chains were sequenced from one sample in a study of blood T cell repertoires in COVID-19. TCRdb's copy holds only in-frame clones and misses some; the assay was immunoSEQ multiplex PCR. The sample contains about 280,000 clones, roughly 89% of which appear only once. The material sequenced was peripheral blood. The receptors shown here come from a man in his forties with acute or convalescent COVID-19.

The genes are TRBV21-1 and TRBJ1-5; whether TRBD1, the table's D call, matches the DNA was not checked. TRBV21-1 is described as a pseudogene. This CDR3 contains 19 residues. The CDR3 protein is CASSKVVRDRGIVNQPQHF. The CDR3 region has the DNA TGTGCCAGCAGCAAAGTGGTGCGGGACAGGGGTATCGTCAATCAGCCCCAGCATTTT.

V usage is TRBV19 and J usage is TRBJ1-1; 7 nucleotides match TRBD1. V was pared by 3 bases and J by 2 bases, with 3 bases of the junction left unmatched. Germline assignment: CDR1 LNHDA and CDR2 SQIVND (reference sequence). The CDR3 totals 14 residues. CDR3 sequence reads: CASSMSGGNTEAFF. CDR3 nucleotides: TGTGCCAGTAGTATGTCAGGGGGAAACACTGAAGCTTTCTTT.

The chain links TRBV2 to TRBJ1-2; tentatively, D is TRBD1 (6 bases). The V end lost 0 bases, the J end lost 4 bases, and 18 bases lay between the germline ends. CDR3 size: 17 residues. CDR1 is SNHLY and CDR2 is FYNNEI in the germline V gene. The CDR3 region has the DNA TGTGCCAGCAGTGAAGCGAGGCAGGCACTCAGGGGCTATGGCTACACCTTC. Protein: CASSEARQALRGYGYTF.

The chain has TRBV5-1 and TRBJ1-5, with D possibly TRBD1 on 6 matching bases. The V end was cut by 4 bases, the J end by 6 bases, with 14 bases between. The germline V gene has CDR1 SGHRS and CDR2 YFSETQ. The CDR3 has 14 residues. DNA for the CDR3: TGCGCCAGCAGCGAGGGGGGGCGAGGTCAGCCCCAGCATTTT. This gives the protein CASSEGGRGQPQHF.

The CDR3 region is CASSFITGETTAFF. The DNA of the CDR3 is TGCGCCAGCAGCTTTATAACAGGGGAAACTACGGCTTTCTTT. This chain joins TRBV5-1 and TRBJ1-1; 7 bases align to TRBD1. The germline gives CDR1 SGHRS, CDR2 YFSETQ. The ends lost 2 bases at V and 11 bases at J; junction bases unmatched: 12. This CDR3 has 14 residues.

The chain has TRBV14 and TRBJ1-2; no clear D. This CDR3 has 13 amino acids. Germline V gene sequence: CDR1 SGHDN, CDR2 FVKESK. V lost 2 bases to trimming and J lost 14 bases, with 18 bases between them. The CDR3 nucleotides read TGTGCCAGCAGCCAAAACCCCGGGGAATACGAAACCTTC. Translation: CASSQNPGEYETF.